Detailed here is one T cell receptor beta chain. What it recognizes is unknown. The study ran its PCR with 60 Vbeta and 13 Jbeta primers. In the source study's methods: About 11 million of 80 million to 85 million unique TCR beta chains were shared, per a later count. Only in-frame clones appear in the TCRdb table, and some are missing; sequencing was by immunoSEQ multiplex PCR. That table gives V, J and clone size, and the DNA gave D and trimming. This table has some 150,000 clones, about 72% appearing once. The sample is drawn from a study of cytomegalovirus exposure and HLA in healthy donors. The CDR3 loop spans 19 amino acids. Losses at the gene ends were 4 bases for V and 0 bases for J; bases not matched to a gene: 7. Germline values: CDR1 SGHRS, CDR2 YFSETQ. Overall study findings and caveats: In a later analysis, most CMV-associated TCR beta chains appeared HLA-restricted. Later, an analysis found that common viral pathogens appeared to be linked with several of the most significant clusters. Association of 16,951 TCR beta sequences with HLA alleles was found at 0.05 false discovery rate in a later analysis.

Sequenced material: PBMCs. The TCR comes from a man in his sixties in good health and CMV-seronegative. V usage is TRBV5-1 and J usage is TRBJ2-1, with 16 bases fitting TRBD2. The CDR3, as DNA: TGCGCCAGCAGCACGGGACTAGCGGGGGGGATAAGCTCCTACAATGAGCAGTTCTTC. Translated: CASSTGLAGGISSYNEQFF.